The 19 T cell receptor beta chains reported below all come from one sample, sequenced in a study of CD8 T cells in ankylosing spondylitis. TCRdb reprocessed the 5' RACE reads via MiXCR and lists one record per CDR3 protein. The profile shows roughly 240,000 distinct CDR3 sequences, roughly 32% of them singletons. Sequencing input: blood, either unsorted or a sorted T cell fraction (not recorded which). The receptors come from a male donor with ankylosing spondylitis or in good health (not recorded which).

The chain is built from TRBV6-1 and TRBJ2-3, with 7 bases that match TRBD2. The CDR3 is 17 amino acids. V was pared by 3 bases and J by 0 bases, with 9 bases of the junction left unmatched. Germline V gene data show CDR1 as MNHNS and CDR2 as SASEGT. The CDR3 protein is CASSETASGSSTDTQYF. CDR3 in DNA: TGTGCCAGCAGTGAGACAGCTAGCGGATCTAGCACAGATACGCAGTATTTT.

The J gene is TRBJ1-4, the V gene TRBV5-1, with D possibly being TRBD1 (5 bases). The CDR3 is 14 residues long. Germline V lookup: CDR1 SGHRS, CDR2 YFSETQ. V was trimmed by 4 bases and J by 6 bases, leaving 13 bases between them. The CDR3 nucleotides are TGCGCCAGCAGCCCATCGGGGCCCTATGAAAAACTGTTTTTT. This encodes CASSPSGPYEKLFF.

This clonotype was recorded a few times. The CDR3, as DNA: TGTGCCAGCAGCTTGGATCAGGGCTTTTACAATGAGCAGTTCTTC. It yields the protein CASSLDQGFYNEQFF. The chain recombines TRBV5-8 with TRBJ2-1, with D tentatively TRBD1 (5 bases). The CDR3 length is 15 residues. Germline V gene data show CDR1 as SGHTS and CDR2 as YDEGEE. The V end was cut by 0 bases, the J end by 4 bases, with 11 bases between.

This clonotype was observed a handful of times. This chain uses TRBV6-5 with TRBJ2-5; D uncertain. This CDR3 has 13 amino acids. Germline assignment: CDR1 MNHEY and CDR2 SVGAGI. V lost 2 bases and J 5 bases, leaving 9 bases between the germline ends. CDR3 coding DNA: TGTGCCAGCAGTTACAGCTTCGGGGAGACCCAGTACTTC. Its translation: CASSYSFGETQYF.

For the CDR3, the DNA is TGTGCCAGCAGTTTAAACAGGGGACGGGGCAATCAGCCCCAGCATTTT. Its translation is CASSLNRGRGNQPQHF. This chain links TRBV12-3 or TRBV12-4 with TRBJ1-5, with 7 bases that match TRBD1. Unmatched junction bases numbered 6, after V lost 2 bases and J lost 2 bases. This CDR3 is built from 16 residues.

The V call is TRBV7-7, the J call TRBJ1-5; D remains ambiguous. Germline CDR1 SSHAT, CDR2 FNYEAQ (reference sequence). This CDR3 spans 14 amino acids. Trimming stripped 5 bases from V and 1 base from J, with 9 bases between. In nucleotides, the CDR3 is TGTGCCAGCAGCCAAGAAGTGAGCAATCAGCCCCAGCATTTT. This codes for CASSQEVSNQPQHF.

In its sample, this clonotype was seen a few times. The gene calls are TRBV4-1 and TRBJ2-3; tentatively, D is TRBD1 or TRBD2 (6 bases each). This CDR3 contains 15 residues. Trimming took off 0 bases at V and 6 bases at J, with 13 bases between the two ends. Germline lookup yields CDR1 MGHRA and CDR2 YSYEKL. For the CDR3, the DNA is TGCGCCAGCAGCCAAGATGGGGGCGGGGATGATACGCAGTATTTT. It is translated as CASSQDGGGDDTQYF.

The chain couples TRBV20-1 to TRBJ1-2; no reliable D call. Between the trimmed V and J ends, which lost 6 bases and 4 bases, there was a span of 9 bases. Germline assignment: CDR1 DFQATT and CDR2 SNEGSKA (reference sequence). This CDR3 has 11 amino acids. The CDR3 reads CSAQTVYGYTF. CDR3 DNA sequence: TGCAGTGCCCAAACAGTCTATGGCTACACCTTC.

This clonotype has a handful of counts. The chain combines TRBV18 with TRBJ2-1; 12 bases agree with TRBD2. Trimming took 3 bases from V and 4 from J; bases not matched to a gene: 1. The length of the CDR3 is 15 residues. Germline CDR1 KGHSH, CDR2 LQKENI. The CDR3: CASSPTSGGYNEQFF. DNA for the CDR3: TGTGCCAGCTCACCTACTAGCGGGGGGTACAATGAGCAGTTCTTC.

This clonotype was found a few times. The V call is TRBV12-3 or TRBV12-4, the J call TRBJ2-4, with D possibly being TRBD2 (5 bases). Trimming cost V 2 bases and J 0 bases, with 11 bases left between them. The CDR3 has 16 amino acids. DNA of the CDR3: TGTGCCAGCAGTTTAACCCGGGGTCTAGCCAAAAACATTCAGTACTTC. This translates into CASSLTRGLAKNIQYF.

This clonotype was recorded at least ten times. The chain has TRBV20-1 and TRBJ2-1, with 12 bases fitting TRBD2. From germline, CDR1 is DFQATT and CDR2 SNEGSKA (reference sequence). The CDR3 consists of 16 residues. V lost 5 bases and J lost 7; bases outside the gene matches: 12. This chain's CDR3 is CSAPFLAGGPLNEQFF. The CDR3 DNA is TGCAGTGCTCCATTCCTAGCGGGGGGGCCGTTAAATGAGCAGTTCTTC.

This clonotype was observed at least ten times. The gene calls are TRBV20-1 and TRBJ2-3; 11 bases agree with TRBD2. This CDR3 region has 14 residues. The germline V gene has CDR1 DFQATT and CDR2 SNEGSKA (reference sequence). The ends lost 3 bases at V and 7 bases at J; junction bases unmatched: 6. CDR3 sequence reads: CSARTSGALNTQYF. The CDR3 DNA follows: TGCAGTGCTAGGACTAGCGGGGCCCTAAATACGCAGTATTTT.

This clonotype appeared a few times. The rearrangement joins TRBV24-1 to TRBJ2-5; the D gene is possibly TRBD2 (5 bases). This CDR3 has 15 amino acids. V was trimmed by 3 bases and J by 5 bases, leaving 15 bases between them. Looked up from germline, CDR1 is KGHDR and CDR2 is SFDVKD. The CDR3 coding sequence is TGTGCCACCAGTGATACGACTGTTTCGGGGGAGACCCAGTACTTC. Translation gives CATSDTTVSGETQYF.

This clonotype was picked up a small number of times. The gene calls are TRBV20-1 and TRBJ2-4; a possible D gene is TRBD1 (5 bases). This CDR3 comprises 15 residues. The germline V gene has CDR1 DFQATT and CDR2 SNEGSKA (reference sequence). Trimming shortened V by 3 bases and J by 1 base, and 13 bases separated the two germline ends. CDR3 nucleotide sequence: TGCAGTGCTAGGATAGGGGTCCTCGCCAAAAACATTCAGTACTTC. It specifies CSARIGVLAKNIQYF.

The chain combines TRBV7-9 with TRBJ2-7; 8 positions match TRBD1. CDR1 is SEHNR, CDR2 FQNEAQ, per germline (reference sequence). The CDR3 covers 15 residues. V shed 5 bases and J 4 bases; nucleotides not matched to a gene: 10. CDR3 nucleotide sequence: TGTGCCAGCAGCGACTTCAGGGGGCTTCAGTACGAGCAGTACTTC. It translates to CASSDFRGLQYEQYF.

The rearrangement uses TRBV7-9 and TRBJ2-1, with TRBD2 matching 7 bases. Germline values: CDR1 SEHNR, CDR2 FQNEAQ (reference sequence). The CDR3 is made up of 14 amino acids. V gave up 7 bases and J gave up 0 bases; unmatched junction bases: 3. The CDR3 here is CASNGGISYNEQFF. The CDR3 region has the DNA TGTGCCAGCAACGGGGGGATCTCCTACAATGAGCAGTTCTTC.

CDR3 region: CASSWSGYTGELFF. DNA of the CDR3: TGTGCCAGCAGTTGGTCTGGCTACACCGGGGAGCTGTTTTTT. The chain has TRBV12-3 or TRBV12-4 and TRBJ2-2; D remains unclear. V was clipped by 4 bases and J by 3 bases, with 9 bases between them. This CDR3 is built from 14 residues.

This chain links TRBV18 with TRBJ2-7, with 10 nucleotides matching TRBD1. The CDR3 covers 15 residues. V shed 0 bases and J 5 bases; nucleotides not matched to a gene: 4. Germline loops: CDR1 KGHSH, CDR2 LQKENI. The CDR3 sequence: CASSPPDRGRNEQYF. The CDR3 region has the DNA TGTGCCAGCTCACCACCCGACAGGGGGCGTAACGAGCAGTACTTC.

The chain uses TRBV12-3 or TRBV12-4 and TRBJ2-3, with 7 bases lining up with TRBD1. This CDR3 has 15 residues. V was clipped by 4 bases and J by 1 base; unmatched bases: 5. CDR3 in DNA: TGTGCCAGCAGTTGGGACAGCCGAGGCACAGATACGCAGTATTTT. It yields the protein CASSWDSRGTDTQYF.